What follows are 3 T cell receptor beta chains derived from one specimen sequenced in a study of molecular identifiers for immune sequencing clone quantification. TCRdb itself ran the PCR reads through MiXCR, one entry per CDR3 protein. This table holds approximately 670,000 distinct CDR3 sequences, 15% to 20% found once. Sequences were obtained from naive CD8+ T cells from blood, with Jurkat cell RNA spiked in. Subset given: FACS-sorted CD8+CD4-CCR7+CD45RA+ naive T cells. These receptors were collected from a human donor in good health. Some libraries in this study had Jurkat cell RNA spiked in.

For this clonotype: A read error may be the cause here, since a much bigger clone is one base away. V and J are TRBV7-9 and TRBJ2-1; no clear D. CDR1 and CDR2 (germline): SEHNR, FQNEAQ (reference sequence). The CDR3 length is 13 residues. The CDR3 bases are TGTGCCAGCAGAATAGCCGGCTGGAATGAGCAGCTCTTC. It translates to CASRIAGWNEQLF.

This clonotype has just a few counts. The J gene is TRBJ2-2, the V gene TRBV6-5, with 12 bases fitting TRBD2. The V and J ends lost 7 bases and 3 bases, in that order; junction bases with no gene match: 12. The CDR3 is made up of 18 amino acids. CDR1 and CDR2 from the germline V gene are MNHEY and SVGAGI. This CDR3 is CASTPMMTSGGHTGELFF. In DNA, the CDR3 is TGTGCCAGCACCCCAATGATGACTAGCGGGGGACACACCGGGGAGCTGTTTTTT.

This clonotype was seen a handful of times. The chain recombines TRBV19 with TRBJ2-5; D possibly uses TRBD1 or TRBD2 (5 bases each). The germline V gene encodes CDR1 LNHDA and CDR2 SQIVND (reference sequence). The CDR3 extends over 14 amino acids. Trimming stripped 3 bases from V and 1 base from J, with 9 bases between. In DNA, the CDR3 is TGTGCCAGTAGTATTGAGGGGACCCAAGAGACCCAGTACTTC. It encodes CASSIEGTQETQYF. The full variable domain, in which reference TRBV19 and TRBJ2-5 provide the parts outside the CDR3, is DGGITQSPKYLFRKEGQNVTLSCEQNLNHDAMYWYRQDPGQGLRLIYYSQIVNDFQKGDIAEGYSVSREKKESFPLTVTSAQKNPTAFYLCASSIEGTQETQYFGPGTRLLVL.